Detailed here is one T cell receptor (beta chain). What it binds is not known. These data come from a study of cytomegalovirus exposure and HLA in healthy donors. Study outcomes and limitations: In a later analysis, the majority of CMV-associated beta chains seemingly showed HLA restriction. Rates of TCR association differed by HLA locus in a later analysis, with DRB1 highest and HLA-C lowest.

Use of 60 Vbeta and 13 Jbeta primers characterized the PCR. Under the authors' procedure: Tens of millions of unique TCR beta chains, 9.5 million to 14 million shared, were counted in a later analysis. TCRdb keeps only in-frame clones here, not all; method: immunoSEQ multiplex PCR. Clonal size and the V and J genes are those of that table, whereas D and trimming came from the DNA. The data hold 75,000 to 100,000 clones, with around three quarters observed a single time. This clonotype was obtained from a man between 60 and 70 years old in good health and CMV-seropositive. Sequenced: PBMCs.

The CDR3 DNA reads TGTGCCACCAGCAGAGATCGCAGCGAGAACACTGAAGCTTTCTTT. Its translation is CATSRDRSENTEAFF. The gene calls are TRBV15 and TRBJ1-1; D uncertain. This CDR3 has 15 residues. Deletions cut 0 bases from V and 1 base from J, with 9 bases between. The germline V gene encodes CDR1 LNHNV and CDR2 YYDKDF (reference sequence). The full variable domain, rest sourced from reference TRBV15 and TRBJ1-1, is DAMVIQNPRYQVTQFGKPVTLSCSQTLNHNVMYWYQQKSSQAPKLLFHYYDKDFNNEADTPDNFQSRRPNTSFCFLDIRSPGLGDTAMYLCATSRDRSENTEAFFGQGTRLTVV.